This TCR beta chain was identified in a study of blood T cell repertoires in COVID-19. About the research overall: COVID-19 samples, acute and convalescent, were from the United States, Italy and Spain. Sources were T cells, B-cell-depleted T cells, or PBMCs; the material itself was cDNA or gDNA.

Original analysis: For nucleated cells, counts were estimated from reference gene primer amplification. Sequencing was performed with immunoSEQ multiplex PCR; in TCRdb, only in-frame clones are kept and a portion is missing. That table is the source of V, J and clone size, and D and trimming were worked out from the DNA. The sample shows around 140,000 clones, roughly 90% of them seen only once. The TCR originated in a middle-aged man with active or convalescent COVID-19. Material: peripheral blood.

Here the CDR3 DNA reads TGTGCCAGCAGCTCCACCAGTACAGGGACCCTGAGCTCCTACGAGCAGTACTTC. The encoded protein is CASSSTSTGTLSSYEQYF. The genes are TRBV5-6 and TRBJ2-7, with a weak D call TRBD1 (6 bases). The CDR3 sequence is 18 residues long. Trimming took off 3 bases at V and 0 bases at J, with 22 bases between the two ends. The germline V gene has CDR1 SGHDT and CDR2 YYEEEE.